This TCR beta chain was captured in a study of blood T cell repertoires in COVID-19 (TCRdb year 2020). About the full investigation: Samples covering the acute and convalescent phases of COVID-19 were provided by collaborators in the United States, Italy and Spain. The material from the prospective study consisted of cDNA or gDNA derived from T cells, B-cell-depleted T cells, or PBMCs. The dataset comprised deeply sampled blood TCRbeta repertoires from subjects exposed to, actively infected with, or recovered from COVID-19. The repertoires were released in a freely available public database intended as a resource for research on the immune response to SARS-CoV-2. The samples were drawn from two sources: the first 160 participants of the ongoing ImmuneRACE study, and 1,254 subjects contributed by 6 global collaborators. The sample metadata nearly always contained a de-identified subject ID, COVID-19 status, age in years and sex. HLA class I and class II types, where available, came from metadata supplied by the sample provider rather than from assay-based typing.

In Seattle, one collaborating source enrolled patients while the infection was active and tracked those patients longitudinally over the course of disease. The collaborating institutions used their own protocols to collect whole blood in K2EDTA tubes. For TCRbeta analysis, collaborators shipped samples in one of three forms: frozen whole blood, isolated PBMCs, or DNA extracted from either of those sample types. Remarks on this clone: Its antigen remains unidentified. There are no base qualities to consult, and no much larger clone falls within one base.

The CDR1 and CDR2 encoded by the germline V gene are SQVTM and ANQGSEA. The CDR3, cysteine through phenylalanine, is 13 amino acids long. The CDR3 DNA has 39 bases and is translated from base 1. V has 4 bases trimmed and J has 8 bases trimmed; junction bases matching no gene number 9. The paper's findings and limits, for the study overall: Clinical and demographic metadata were provided uncurated, with the amount varying by source and participant.

TCRbeta CDR3 regions were amplified from genomic DNA by means of the immunoSEQ Assay, a bias-controlled multiplex PCR. As for how the authors treated the data: The number of nucleated cells in each sample was estimated from the amplification of reference gene primers within the assay. To quantify the absolute abundance of each unique TCRbeta CDR3 rearrangement, sequence reads were collapsed and filtered. Productive Simpson clonality was computed per sample as the square root of Simpson's diversity index over productive rearrangements. Drawn from immuneACCESS, this table holds only the in-frame rearrangements with V and J called that TCRdb kept. Clones are partly lost; checked studies trace under half to an unresolved V gene and leave the rest unexplained. Clonal size and the V and J genes are those of that table, whereas D and trimming came from the DNA. In all, the sample holds fewer than 250,000 clones, and 65% to 90% of those were seen once. In total, the top ten clones hold approximately 10% of the sample.

The sequenced material came from peripheral blood. The rearranged chain carries TRBV29-1 and TRBJ1-2; 8 bases in the middle match TRBD1. The TCR comes from a middle-aged man with COVID-19, enrolled during active disease. The sequenced DNA: TGCAGCGTTGGGGAGACAGGGGATTGGGGCTACACCTTC. Its protein is CSVGETGDWGYTF.